A single sample is the source of the 23 T cell receptor beta chains below, sequenced in a study of T cell responses to AZD1222 COVID-19 vaccine. Sequencing was performed with immunoSEQ multiplex PCR; in TCRdb, only in-frame clones are kept and a portion is missing. This table holds about 140,000 clones, approximately 90% found once. This sample comprised peripheral blood, obtained on day 0 of AZD1222 vaccination. These receptors were taken from an adult in good health.

The J gene is TRBJ2-7, the V gene TRBV3-1 (or the pseudogene TRBV3-2); tentative D call: TRBD2 (5 bases). The CDR3 length is 16 residues. V dropped 4 bases and J dropped 4 bases, with 20 bases sitting between them. The germline V gene encodes CDR1 LGHDT and CDR2 YNNKEL (reference sequence). The CDR3 bases are TGTGCCAGCAGCCCAATACCGAAGGGCCGGGGTTACGAGCAGTACTTC. It translates to CASSPIPKGRGYEQYF.

This sequence joins TRBV5-5 and TRBJ1-1; D not certain. Trimming left V 4 bases short and J 1 base short, with 5 bases between. The CDR3 loop spans 12 amino acids. Germline CDR1 reads SGHKS; CDR2 reads YYEKEE (reference sequence). The CDR3 spells CASSPGNTEAFF. In DNA form, the CDR3 reads TGTGCCAGCAGCCCCGGGAACACTGAAGCTTTCTTT.

The rearrangement links TRBV28 to TRBJ1-5; D may be TRBD1 (5 bases). Between the trimmed V and J ends, which lost 7 bases and 4 bases, there was a span of 17 bases. This CDR3 region has 15 residues. Germline loops: CDR1 MDHEN, CDR2 SYDVKM. The CDR3 loop reads CASNGGGAFNQPQHF. CDR3 nucleotide sequence: TGTGCCAGCAATGGAGGAGGGGCTTTTAATCAGCCCCAGCATTTT.

This clone is a singleton in its sample. V is TRBV19 and J is TRBJ1-5; no firm D call. The CDR3 covers 15 residues. Germline V lookup: CDR1 LNHDA, CDR2 SQIVND (reference sequence). The V gene lost 0 bases and the J gene lost 9 bases, with 15 bases spanning the gap. The CDR3 region has the DNA TGTGCCAGTAGTATAGATGGAGGTGGGAGGTGGCCCCAGCATTTT. This codes for CASSIDGGGRWPQHF.

The chain has TRBV14 and TRBJ2-6, with TRBD1 matching 7 bases. This CDR3 has 16 residues. After removal of 5 bases from V and 0 bases from J, the junction contained 4 bases not matched to a gene. Per germline, CDR1 SGHDN and CDR2 FVKESK. CDR3 nucleotides: TGTGCCAGCAGCAAGGGACAGTCCTCTGGGGCCAACGTCCTGACTTTC. This gives the protein CASSKGQSSGANVLTF.

V and J are TRBV7-8 and TRBJ1-5; 9 bases match TRBD1. The CDR3 consists of 16 residues. With 5 bases clipped from V and 1 base from J, the junction kept 6 bases outside the gene matches. Germline V gene data show CDR1 as SGHVS and CDR2 as FQNEAQ. The CDR3 DNA reads TGTGCCAGCAGCGACCACAGGGGGCTGAGCAATCAGCCCCAGCATTTT. Translation: CASSDHRGLSNQPQHF.

The CDR3 protein is CASTGRGDLYGYTF. The DNA for the CDR3 is TGTGCCAGCACGGGCAGGGGGGACCTCTATGGCTACACCTTC. V usage is TRBV2 and J usage is TRBJ1-2; TRBD1 aligns across 7 bases. CDR1 and CDR2 (germline): SNHLY, FYNNEI. The junction had 9 bases not matched to a gene; V was cut back by 7 bases and J by 4 bases. The CDR3 length is 14 residues.

This clone was seen once. This chain links TRBV6-6 with TRBJ1-5; D is unresolved. Trimming shortened V by 0 bases and J by 4 bases, and 10 bases separated the two germline ends. The CDR3 has 15 amino acids. From germline, CDR1 is MNHNY and CDR2 SVGAGI (reference sequence). As DNA, the CDR3 is TGTGCCAGCAGTTACTCGGTACAAATAAATCAGCCCCAGCATTTT. It is translated as CASSYSVQINQPQHF.

The V and J genes are TRBV7-3 and TRBJ1-6; D perhaps matches TRBD1 (6 bases). CDR3 length: 16 amino acids. Germline loops: CDR1 SGHTA, CDR2 FQGTGA. V lost 4 bases to trimming and J lost 5 bases, with 15 bases between them. DNA for the CDR3: TGTGCCAGCAGCTCACGCGGGGGGCGGAATAATTCACCCCTCCACTTT. Its protein is CASSSRGGRNNSPLHF.

CDR3 residues: CSAILNTEAFF. The CDR3 bases are TGCAGTGCTATCTTGAACACTGAAGCTTTCTTT. The V gene is TRBV20-1, the J gene TRBJ1-1, with D uncertain. The germline V and J ends were trimmed by 4 bases and 0 bases, with 3 bases remaining between them. The CDR3 loop spans 11 amino acids. Germline values: CDR1 DFQATT, CDR2 SNEGSKA (reference sequence).

The J gene is TRBJ1-2, the V gene TRBV2; D is possibly TRBD1 (6 bases). CDR1 and CDR2 from the germline V gene are SNHLY and FYNNEI. This CDR3 region has 13 residues. The ends were cut back, 6 bases at V and 3 bases at J, with 11 bases in the middle. The CDR3 DNA reads as TGTGCCAGCAGACTACAGGGTTACTATGGCTACACCTTC. Translating gives CASRLQGYYGYTF.

This clone came up once. The rearrangement uses TRBV27 and TRBJ1-4, with 7 positions matching TRBD1. The CDR3 loop spans 17 amino acids. The V segment lost 0 bases and the J segment 4 bases; nucleotides outside the gene matches: 8. Germline V gives CDR1 MNHEY, CDR2 SMNVEV (reference sequence). DNA for the CDR3: TGTGCCAGCAGTTTATCGCTAGGGACAGTACTTAATGAAAAACTGTTTTTT. Protein sequence: CASSLSLGTVLNEKLFF.

The rearrangement uses TRBV27 and TRBJ1-6; possible D gene TRBD1, 6 bases. Germline loops: CDR1 MNHEY, CDR2 SMNVEV (reference sequence). This CDR3 is built from 15 residues. Trimming left V 8 bases short and J 9 bases short, with 20 bases between. CDR3: CASSTGDTGVSPLHF. DNA of the CDR3: TGTGCCAGCTCTACCGGGGACACCGGGGTTTCACCCCTCCACTTT.

The chain joins TRBV27 to TRBJ2-5; a possible D gene is TRBD2 (5 bases). Between the trimmed V and J ends, which lost 6 bases and 4 bases, there was a span of 12 bases. The CDR3 consists of 13 residues. Germline loops: CDR1 MNHEY, CDR2 SMNVEV (reference sequence). CDR3: CASRQGLTETQYF. The CDR3 DNA sequence: TGTGCCAGCAGACAAGGACTTACAGAGACCCAGTACTTC.

CDR3 protein: CASSYLVGASYNEQFF. As DNA, the CDR3 is TGTGCCAGCAGTTACTTAGTGGGGGCCTCCTACAATGAGCAGTTCTTC. This chain links TRBV6-5 with TRBJ2-1; D is possibly TRBD1 (6 bases). The V gene's germline CDR1 is MNHEY and CDR2 SVGAGI. V lost 1 base, J lost 0 bases, and 10 bases lay in between. CDR3 size: 16 residues.

The chain joins TRBV6-4 to TRBJ2-1; 9 nucleotides agree with TRBD2. Losses at the gene ends were 3 bases for V and 6 bases for J; bases not matched to a gene: 6. The CDR3 runs 15 residues. The germline V gene encodes CDR1 MRHNA and CDR2 SNTAGT. The CDR3 loop is CASSEDPSGINEQFF. The CDR3 nucleotides read TGTGCCAGCAGTGAGGATCCTAGCGGGATCAATGAGCAGTTCTTC.

The J gene is TRBJ1-6, the V gene TRBV6-5; TRBD1 agrees at 7 bases. V was pared by 6 bases and J by 3 bases, with 2 bases of the junction left unmatched. The germline V gene encodes CDR1 MNHEY and CDR2 SVGAGI. The CDR3 extends over 14 amino acids. In nucleotides, the CDR3 is TGTGCCAGCAGGCAGGGGGTCTATAATTCACCCCTCCACTTT. It is translated as CASRQGVYNSPLHF.

The chain is built from TRBV6-6 and TRBJ1-1; tentative D call: TRBD1 (5 bases). The CDR3 loop spans 14 amino acids. V was clipped by 2 bases and J by 4 bases, with 11 bases between them. In germline, CDR1 is MNHNY, CDR2 SVGAGI (reference sequence). CDR3 nucleotide sequence: TGTGCCAGCAGTTACACGGGGGATCCCACTGAAGCTTTCTTT. It is translated as CASSYTGDPTEAFF.

J is TRBJ1-5 and V is TRBV7-9; no clear D gene. Germline CDR1 and CDR2: SEHNR and FQNEAQ (reference sequence). The CDR3 spans 13 residues. The ends were cut back, 2 bases at V and 3 bases at J, with 5 bases in the middle. CDR3 residues: CASSLSLNQPQHF. The CDR3 nucleotides are TGTGCCAGCAGCTTATCCCTCAATCAGCCCCAGCATTTT.

The V call is TRBV27, the J call TRBJ1-2, with TRBD1 identical over 7 bases. J lost 7 bases, V lost 6 bases, and 8 bases had no gene match. Germline-derived CDR1 and CDR2 are MNHEY and SMNVEV (reference sequence). CDR3 size: 13 residues. CDR3 region: CASSTQGFRGYTF. CDR3 sequence (DNA): TGTGCCAGCAGCACACAGGGGTTCCGTGGCTACACCTTC.

The chain is built from TRBV15 and TRBJ2-7; tentatively, D is TRBD1 or TRBD2 (5 bases each). The CDR3 length is 15 residues. V lost 5 bases and J lost 1, with 15 bases in between. Germline CDR1 is LNHNV and CDR2 is YYDKDF (reference sequence). This chain's CDR3 is CATSLGDGASYEQYF. Here the CDR3 DNA reads TGTGCCACCAGCCTAGGGGACGGCGCTTCCTACGAGCAGTACTTC.

V gene TRBV5-8 combines with J gene TRBJ2-5, with TRBD2 identical over 8 bases. After removal of 4 bases from V and 4 bases from J, the junction contained 9 bases not matched to a gene. Per germline, CDR1 SGHTS and CDR2 YDEGEE. The CDR3 runs 15 residues. The CDR3 coding sequence is TGTGCCAGCAGCCGGAGCGGGAGAGGGGGAGAGACCCAGTACTTC. It is translated as CASSRSGRGGETQYF.

The V and J genes are TRBV15 and TRBJ2-7, with D uncertain. The CDR3 has 15 residues. Germline CDR1 reads LNHNV; CDR2 reads YYDKDF (reference sequence). The V gene lost 4 bases and the J gene lost 0 bases, with 13 bases spanning the gap. The CDR3 coding sequence is TGTGCCACCAGCACCCTGCCGTGGAGCTCCTACGAGCAGTACTTC. Its protein is CATSTLPWSSYEQYF.